Below, 30 T cell receptor beta chains from the same sample are listed, as sequenced in a study of T-cell memory formation after mild COVID-19. TCRdb passed the 5' RACE reads through MiXCR, listing each CDR3 protein once. The sample records hundreds of thousands of distinct CDR3 sequences, 18% being singletons. Sample: PBMCs or a T cell subset sorted from them (not recorded which). Receptor source: an adult woman who had mild COVID-19 (a few samples of this study predate the infection). Cell type and time point are not known.

V gene TRBV20-1 combines with J gene TRBJ2-7; D remains ambiguous. Per germline, CDR1 DFQATT and CDR2 SNEGSKA (reference sequence). Trimming pared 5 bases from V and 1 base from J, leaving 3 bases between. The CDR3 contains 10 residues. The chain's CDR3 is CSARSYEQYF. CDR3 coding DNA: TGCAGTGCTCGGTCCTACGAGCAGTACTTC.

This clonotype appeared a few times. The J gene is TRBJ2-1, the V gene TRBV3-1; D is perhaps TRBD1 or TRBD2 (6 bases each). CDR3 size: 16 residues. V lost 0 bases to trimming and J lost 4 bases, with 13 bases between them. The V gene's germline CDR1 is LGHDT and CDR2 YNNKEL (reference sequence). CDR3 sequence reads: CASSQDFGGLYNEQFF. In DNA form, the CDR3 reads TGTGCCAGCAGCCAAGATTTCGGGGGCCTTTACAATGAGCAGTTCTTC.

The gene calls are TRBV9 and TRBJ2-1; 8 bases line up with TRBD2. In germline, CDR1 is SGDLS, CDR2 YYNGEE. V dropped 3 bases and J dropped 6; count of bases not matched to a gene: 17. The CDR3 has 18 residues. CDR3 in DNA: TGTGCCAGCAGCGAAGCGTGGGCCCCAGCTAGCGGGCTCAATGAGCAGTTCTTC. Amino acids: CASSEAWAPASGLNEQFF. The entire variable domain, with the rest obtained from reference TRBV9 and TRBJ2-1, is as follows: DSGVTQTPKHLITATGQRVTLRCSPRSGDLSVYWYQQSLDQGLQFLIQYYNGEERAKGNILERFSAQQFPDLHSELNLSSLELGDSALYFCASSEAWAPASGLNEQFFGPGTRLTVL.

This clonotype was picked up a small number of times. The CDR3 DNA sequence: TGCGCCAGCAGCCAAGACGGCAGGGGGCTTAACGAGAGGACCTTC. It codes for CASSQDGRGLNERTF. The chain links TRBV4-1 to TRBJ1-2; TRBD1 agrees at 8 bases. V was pared by 0 bases and J by 14 bases, with 14 bases of the junction left unmatched. Germline CDR1 is MGHRA and CDR2 is YSYEKL. This CDR3 region has 15 residues.

This clonotype was observed a handful of times. The chain is built from TRBV3-1 and TRBJ1-2; D is undetermined. Per the germline V gene, CDR1 is LGHDT and CDR2 is YNNKEL (reference sequence). The CDR3 is made up of 15 amino acids. Trimming removed 3 bases from V and 2 bases from J, with 13 bases in between. The CDR3 loop is CASSQSDLLNYGYTF. The CDR3 coding sequence is TGTGCCAGCAGCCAGTCGGACCTGCTGAACTATGGCTACACCTTC. Using reference TRBV3-1 and TRBJ1-2 for the parts outside the CDR3, the full variable domain is DTAVSQTPKYLVTQMGNDKSIKCEQNLGHDTMYWYKQDSKKFLKIMFSYNNKELIINETVPNRFSPKSPDKAHLNLHINSLELGDSAVYFCASSQSDLLNYGYTFGSGTRLTVV.

The CDR3 DNA follows: TGTGCCAGCAGTTTAGGGGGGGCCAGTAATTCACCCCTCCACTTT. Protein sequence: CASSLGGASNSPLHF. The V call is TRBV12-3 or TRBV12-4, the J call TRBJ1-6, with D perhaps matching TRBD1 (6 bases). The CDR3 is 15 residues long. V was pared by 1 base and J by 6 bases, with 10 bases between.

This clonotype came up a few times. The rearrangement joins TRBV6-5 to TRBJ1-5; possibly TRBD1 for D (5 bases). The germline gives CDR1 MNHEY, CDR2 SVGAGI. This CDR3 contains 13 residues. V was cut by 5 bases and J by 4 bases, with 9 bases left in between. In DNA form, the CDR3 reads TGTGCCAGCAGTACCAACAGGAATCAGCCCCAGCATTTT. This gives the protein CASSTNRNQPQHF.

This clonotype was counted between two and nine times. This chain uses TRBV5-1 with TRBJ1-1; possible D gene TRBD1, 5 bases. V was trimmed by 5 bases and J by 1 base, leaving 18 bases between them. The CDR3 is 16 amino acids. CDR1 and CDR2 from the germline V gene are SGHRS and YFSETQ. CDR3 DNA sequence: TGCGCCAGCAGGCGCCCCGACAGTCGCCCGAACACTGAAGCTTTCTTT. Its protein product is CASRRPDSRPNTEAFF.

V is TRBV5-1 and J is TRBJ2-5, with D possibly called TRBD1 or TRBD2 (5 bases each). Trimming shortened V by 4 bases and J by 2 bases, and 12 bases separated the two germline ends. Germline assignment: CDR1 SGHRS and CDR2 YFSETQ. The length of the CDR3 is 14 residues. The CDR3 DNA sequence: TGCGCCAGCAGCCTCCTGTGGGGGCAAGAGACCCAGTACTTC. It encodes CASSLLWGQETQYF.

This clonotype turned up a few times. A read error may produce the germline difference seen at one junction end. The chain has TRBV28 and TRBJ2-1; D is perhaps TRBD1 or TRBD2 (5 bases each). The germline CDR1 and CDR2 sequences are MDHEN and SYDVKM. This CDR3 has 12 residues. Here the CDR3 reads CASSASGTDSIF. The CDR3 DNA sequence: TGTGCCAGCAGTGCCTCCGGGACGGACTCGATCTTC.

The chain joins TRBV20-1 to TRBJ2-1; no definite D call. CDR1 is DFQATT and CDR2 is SNEGSKA in the germline V gene (reference sequence). V lost 3 bases and J lost 7, with 13 bases in between. The CDR3 runs to 13 residues. The CDR3 bases are TGCAGTGCTAGCCATCCAGTGGTGAATGAGCAGTTCTTC. As protein: CSASHPVVNEQFF.

The gene calls are TRBV15 and TRBJ2-3; D possibly uses TRBD1 or TRBD2 (5 bases each). V lost 0 bases and J lost 0, with 7 bases in between. In germline, CDR1 is LNHNV, CDR2 YYDKDF (reference sequence). This CDR3 is 15 amino acids long. The CDR3 DNA sequence: TGTGCCACCAGCAGAGATGGGGACAGCACAGATACGCAGTATTTT. This translates into CATSRDGDSTDTQYF.

This clonotype was counted only a few times. The genes are TRBV20-1 and TRBJ2-7, with D maybe TRBD1 (5 bases). Germline-derived CDR1 and CDR2 are DFQATT and SNEGSKA (reference sequence). The CDR3 length is 15 residues. Trimming took 1 base from V and 3 from J, leaving 16 bases between them. The CDR3 sequence is CSARGGEVTLYEQYF. CDR3 coding DNA: TGCAGTGCTAGAGGGGGCGAGGTGACCCTCTACGAGCAGTACTTC.

The chain employs TRBV2 and TRBJ2-5; a weak D match, TRBD2 (5 bases). V lost 7 bases to trimming and J lost 4 bases, with 13 bases between them. From germline, CDR1 is SNHLY and CDR2 FYNNEI. The CDR3 sequence is 13 residues long. CDR3 nucleotides: TGTGCCAGCACTCAAGGACTCCGAGAGACCCAGTACTTC. This codes for CASTQGLRETQYF.

Points on this clonotype: The junction and the germline gene differ at one end; a read error may be behind it. The chain recombines TRBV12-3 or TRBV12-4 with TRBJ2-3; D remains ambiguous. This CDR3 has 13 amino acids. Here the CDR3 reads CSSSFDFPDTQYF. The CDR3 DNA follows: TGTTCCAGCAGTTTTGATTTCCCAGATACGCAGTATTTT.

This clonotype was counted only a few times. The chain couples TRBV5-1 to TRBJ2-2; D is perhaps TRBD1 (7 bases). V gave up 6 bases and J gave up 3 bases, with 15 bases separating them. Germline V gene data show CDR1 as SGHRS and CDR2 as YFSETQ. This CDR3 contains 15 residues. The DNA of the CDR3 is TGCGCCAGCACCCCAGGAGGGACAGACACCGGGGAGCTGTTTTTT. This sequence encodes CASTPGGTDTGELFF.

This clonotype was detected only a few times. The chain uses TRBV5-1 and TRBJ1-1; D not resolved. V lost 0 bases and J lost 3, with 12 bases in between. CDR1 and CDR2 from the germline V gene are SGHRS and YFSETQ. The CDR3 covers 15 residues. CDR3 in DNA: TGCGCCAGCAGCTTGGAATGGGTCGCAGACACTGAAGCTTTCTTT. It translates to CASSLEWVADTEAFF.

This clonotype was found a few times. The chain combines TRBV24-1 with TRBJ2-3; 11 nucleotides agree with TRBD2. J was trimmed by 5 bases and V by 3 bases; bases with no gene match: 3. The germline CDR1 and CDR2 sequences are KGHDR and SFDVKD. This CDR3 contains 15 residues. CDR3 bases: TGTGCCACCAGTGATCCTAGCGGGGGGCGAGATACGCAGTATTTT. The encoded protein is CATSDPSGGRDTQYF.

The chain recombines TRBV7-9 with TRBJ1-1, with D unclear. The germline gives CDR1 SEHNR, CDR2 FQNEAQ (reference sequence). With 5 bases removed from V and 1 base from J, the gap between germline ends came to 8 bases. This CDR3 comprises 13 residues. CDR3 coding DNA: TGTGCCAGCAGCCCGTTTAGGAACACTGAAGCTTTCTTT. It encodes CASSPFRNTEAFF. Full variable domain (remainder filled in from reference TRBV7-9 and TRBJ1-1): DTGVSQNPRHKITKRGQNVTFRCDPISEHNRLYWYRQTLGQGPEFLTYFQNEAQLEKSRLLSDRFSAERPKGSFSTLEIQRTEQGDSAMYLCASSPFRNTEAFFGQGTRLTVV.

This clonotype was detected only a few times. The chain combines TRBV4-3 with TRBJ1-1; D unresolved. CDR1 and CDR2 (germline): LGHNA, YSLEER. Deletions cut 8 bases from V and 6 bases from J, with 13 bases between. The CDR3 extends over 12 amino acids. CDR3 coding DNA: TGCGCCAGCGGCCGAGACGGCGCTGAAGCTTTCTTT. It codes for CASGRDGAEAFF.

The chain employs TRBV7-6 and TRBJ2-1; no clear D gene. Trimming left V 2 bases short and J 9 bases short, with 11 bases between. In germline, CDR1 is SGHVS, CDR2 FNYEAQ. This CDR3 has 13 residues. The CDR3 is CASSLSVKREQFF. In DNA, the CDR3 is TGTGCCAGCAGCTTAAGTGTGAAACGTGAGCAGTTCTTC.

At least ten counts were recorded for this clonotype. The gene calls are TRBV5-4 and TRBJ2-7, with TRBD1 matching over 9 bases. J was trimmed by 4 bases and V by 2 bases; bases with no gene match: 1. CDR1 SGHNT and CDR2 YYREEE come from the germline V gene (reference sequence). The CDR3 spans 13 residues. In nucleotides, the CDR3 is TGTGCCAGCAGCTTACAGGGGGCATACGAGCAGTACTTC. It is translated as CASSLQGAYEQYF. Combining the CDR3 with reference TRBV5-4 and TRBJ2-7 gives the whole variable domain ETGVTQSPTHLIKTRGQQVTLRCSSQSGHNTVSWYQQALGQGPQFIFQYYREEENGRGNFPPRFSGLQFPNYSSELNVNALELDDSALYLCASSLQGAYEQYFGPGTRLTVT.

The chain couples TRBV11-2 to TRBJ2-3; 10 bases align to TRBD2. This CDR3 spans 16 amino acids. CDR1 and CDR2 from the germline V gene are SGHAT and FQNNGV. V shed 1 base, J shed 4 bases, and the junction held 5 bases outside the gene matches. CDR3 loop: CASSLGNSGGPDTQYF. In DNA, the CDR3 is TGTGCCAGCAGCTTAGGCAATAGCGGGGGGCCAGATACGCAGTATTTT.

This clonotype has a handful of counts. This chain connects TRBV5-6 to TRBJ1-5, with 8 bases fitting TRBD1. This CDR3 has 15 amino acids. CDR1 and CDR2 from the germline V gene are SGHDT and YYEEEE. Losses at the gene ends were 1 base for V and 1 base for J; bases not matched to a gene: 1. CDR3 sequence (DNA): TGTGCCAGCAGCTTGCGGACAGGGAGCAATCAGCCCCAGCATTTT. Protein sequence: CASSLRTGSNQPQHF.

In this sample, this clonotype turned up a few times. The chain links TRBV12-3 or TRBV12-4 to TRBJ1-2; D may be TRBD1 (5 bases). The CDR3 length is 13 residues. Trimming took off 7 bases at V and 3 bases at J, with 12 bases between the two ends. In DNA form, the CDR3 reads TGTGCCAGCACCCTGCTAGGGGACTATGGCTACACCTTC. Translation: CASTLLGDYGYTF.

The chain employs TRBV12-3 or TRBV12-4 and TRBJ2-7; D gene uncertain. This CDR3 has 12 residues. V lost 6 bases, J lost 4 bases, and 10 bases lay in between. The CDR3 here is CASSNYRYEQYF. CDR3 bases: TGTGCCAGCAGCAACTATAGGTACGAGCAGTACTTC.

The rearrangement links TRBV6-1 to TRBJ1-2, with D possibly TRBD1 on 6 matching bases. Trimming took 6 bases from V and 3 from J, leaving 11 bases between them. The CDR3 contains 13 residues. Germline values: CDR1 MNHNS, CDR2 SASEGT. CDR3 residues: CASSRKGDYGYTF. The CDR3 bases are TGTGCCAGCAGCCGGAAGGGGGACTATGGCTACACCTTC.

The chain is built from TRBV6-2 or TRBV6-3 and TRBJ1-1; possibly TRBD1 for D (5 bases). Per germline, CDR1 MNHEY and CDR2 SVGEGT. This CDR3 spans 15 amino acids. V dropped 4 bases and J dropped 8 bases, with 20 bases sitting between them. CDR3 DNA: TGTGCCAGCAGTTTGGGGGTCTTGGCAGCCCAAGAAGCTTTCTTT. This encodes CASSLGVLAAQEAFF.

V and J are TRBV6-5 and TRBJ2-3, with 12 nucleotides matching TRBD1. The CDR3 has 15 amino acids. In germline, CDR1 is MNHEY, CDR2 SVGAGI. V trimming: 4 bases; J trimming: 8 bases; junction bases outside the gene matches: 7. The CDR3 loop reads CASSSGTGGRGTQYF. The CDR3 DNA follows: TGTGCCAGCAGTTCCGGGACAGGGGGCAGGGGTACGCAGTATTTT.

In its sample, this clonotype was seen a few times. The chain employs TRBV7-9 and TRBJ2-3; 14 bases fit TRBD2. Germline V gene lookup returns CDR1 SEHNR and CDR2 FQNEAQ (reference sequence). V shed 4 bases, J shed 1 base, and the junction held 4 bases outside the gene matches. The CDR3 runs to 17 residues. CDR3 bases: TGTGCCAGCAGCTCGTCGGGACTAGCGGGGGGCACAGATACGCAGTATTTT. As protein: CASSSSGLAGGTDTQYF.